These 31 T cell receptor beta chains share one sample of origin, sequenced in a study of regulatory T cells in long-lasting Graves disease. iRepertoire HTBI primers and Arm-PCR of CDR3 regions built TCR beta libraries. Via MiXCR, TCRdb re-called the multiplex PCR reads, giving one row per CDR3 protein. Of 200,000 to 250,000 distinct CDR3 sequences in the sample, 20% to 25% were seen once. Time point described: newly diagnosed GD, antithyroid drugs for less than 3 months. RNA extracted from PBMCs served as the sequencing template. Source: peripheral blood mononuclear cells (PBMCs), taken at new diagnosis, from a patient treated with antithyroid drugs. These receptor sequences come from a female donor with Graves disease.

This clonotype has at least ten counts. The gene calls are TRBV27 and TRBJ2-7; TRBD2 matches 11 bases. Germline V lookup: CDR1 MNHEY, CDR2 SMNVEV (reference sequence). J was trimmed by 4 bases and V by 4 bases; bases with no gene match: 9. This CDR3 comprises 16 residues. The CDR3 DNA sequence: TGTGCCAGCAGTTACGATAGCGGGAGGGCCCTTTACGAGCAGTACTTC. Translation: CASSYDSGRALYEQYF.

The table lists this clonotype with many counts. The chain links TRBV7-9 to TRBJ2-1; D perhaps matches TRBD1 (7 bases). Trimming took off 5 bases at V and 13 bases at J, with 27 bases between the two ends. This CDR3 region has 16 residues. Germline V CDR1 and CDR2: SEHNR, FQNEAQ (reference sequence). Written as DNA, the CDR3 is TGTGCCAGCAGCGCCTACGGAAATACAGGGGACGGGGGTCAGTTCTTC. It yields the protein CASSAYGNTGDGGQFF.

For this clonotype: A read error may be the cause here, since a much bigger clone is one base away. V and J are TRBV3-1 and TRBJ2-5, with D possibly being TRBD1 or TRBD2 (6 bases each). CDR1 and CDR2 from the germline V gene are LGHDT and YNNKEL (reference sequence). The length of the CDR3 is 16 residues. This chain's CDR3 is CANSHPSEGGEETQYF. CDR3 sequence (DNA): TGTGCCAACAGCCACCCTTCAGAGGGGGGAGAAGAGACCCAGTACTTC.

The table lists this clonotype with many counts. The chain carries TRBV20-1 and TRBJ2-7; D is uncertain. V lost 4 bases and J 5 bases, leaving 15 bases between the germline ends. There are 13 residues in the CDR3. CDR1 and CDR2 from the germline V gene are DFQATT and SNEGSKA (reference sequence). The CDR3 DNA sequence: TGCAGTGCTAAACGAGGACGAGGTAACGAGCAGTACTTC. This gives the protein CSAKRGRGNEQYF.

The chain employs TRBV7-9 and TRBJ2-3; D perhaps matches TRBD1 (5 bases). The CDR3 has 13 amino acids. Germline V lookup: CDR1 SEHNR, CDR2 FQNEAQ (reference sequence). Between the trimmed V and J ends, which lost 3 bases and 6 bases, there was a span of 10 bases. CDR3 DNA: TGTGCCAGCAGCTTTTGGGGCGTGGATACGCAGTATTTT. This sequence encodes CASSFWGVDTQYF.

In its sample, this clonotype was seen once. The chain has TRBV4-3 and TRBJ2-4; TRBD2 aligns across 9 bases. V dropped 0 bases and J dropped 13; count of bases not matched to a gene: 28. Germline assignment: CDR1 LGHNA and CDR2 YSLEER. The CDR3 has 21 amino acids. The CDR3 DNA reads TGCGCCAGCAGCCAAGATTCCCTAGCGGGACCCCACCATTCCTCCTACAATGAGCAGTACTTC. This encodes CASSQDSLAGPHHSSYNEQYF.

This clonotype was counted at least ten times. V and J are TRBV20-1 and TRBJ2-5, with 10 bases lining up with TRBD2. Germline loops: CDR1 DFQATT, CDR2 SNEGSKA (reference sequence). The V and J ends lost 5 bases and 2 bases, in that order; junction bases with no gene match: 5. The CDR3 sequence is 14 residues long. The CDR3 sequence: CSAARTSGQETQYF. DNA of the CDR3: TGCAGTGCTGCTCGGACTAGCGGACAAGAGACCCAGTACTTC.

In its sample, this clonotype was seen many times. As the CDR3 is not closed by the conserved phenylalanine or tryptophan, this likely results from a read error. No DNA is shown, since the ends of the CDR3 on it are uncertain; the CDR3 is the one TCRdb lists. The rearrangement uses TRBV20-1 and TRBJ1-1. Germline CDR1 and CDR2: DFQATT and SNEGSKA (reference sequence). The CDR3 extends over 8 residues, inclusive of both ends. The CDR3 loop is CSEREEGL.

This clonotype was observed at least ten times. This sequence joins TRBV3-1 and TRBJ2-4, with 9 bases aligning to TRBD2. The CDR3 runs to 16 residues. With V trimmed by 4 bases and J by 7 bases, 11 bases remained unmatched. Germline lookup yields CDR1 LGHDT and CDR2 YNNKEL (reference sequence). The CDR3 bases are TGTGCCAGCAGCCGGGGACTAGCAATCTCCGGTAACATTCAGTACTTC. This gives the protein CASSRGLAISGNIQYF.

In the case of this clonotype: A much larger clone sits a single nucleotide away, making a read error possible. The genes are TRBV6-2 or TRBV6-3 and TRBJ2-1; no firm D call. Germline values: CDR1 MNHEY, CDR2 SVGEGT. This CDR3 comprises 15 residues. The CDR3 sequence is CASSDNNPSYNEQLF. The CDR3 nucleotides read TGTGCCAGCAGTGACAATAACCCCTCCTACAATGAGCAGCTCTTC.

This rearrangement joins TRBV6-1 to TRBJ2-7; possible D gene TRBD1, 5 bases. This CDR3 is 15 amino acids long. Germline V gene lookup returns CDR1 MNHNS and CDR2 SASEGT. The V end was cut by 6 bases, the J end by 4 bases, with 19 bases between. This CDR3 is CASSQPGHHGYEQYF. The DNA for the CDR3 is TGTGCCAGCAGCCAGCCCGGACACCATGGGTACGAGCAGTACTTC.

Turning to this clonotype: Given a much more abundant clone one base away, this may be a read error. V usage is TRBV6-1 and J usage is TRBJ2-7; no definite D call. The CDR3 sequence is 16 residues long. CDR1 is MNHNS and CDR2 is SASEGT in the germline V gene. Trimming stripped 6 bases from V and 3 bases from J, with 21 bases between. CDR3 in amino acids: CASRPLRILGRYEQYF. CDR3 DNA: TGTGCCAGCAGACCTTTGAGGATCCTCGGGCGCTACGAGCAGTACTTC.

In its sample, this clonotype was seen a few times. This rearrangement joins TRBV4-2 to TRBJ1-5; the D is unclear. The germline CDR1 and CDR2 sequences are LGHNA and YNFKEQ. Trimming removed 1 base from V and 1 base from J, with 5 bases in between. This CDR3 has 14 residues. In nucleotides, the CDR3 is TGTGCCAGCAGCCAAGTGGCGAGCAATCAGCCCCAGCATTTT. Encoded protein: CASSQVASNQPQHF.

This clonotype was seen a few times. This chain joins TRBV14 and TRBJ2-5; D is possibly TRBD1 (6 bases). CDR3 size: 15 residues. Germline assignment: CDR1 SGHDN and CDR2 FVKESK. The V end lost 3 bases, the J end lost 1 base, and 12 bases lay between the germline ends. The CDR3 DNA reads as TGTGCCAGCAGCCATCAGGGGACCAGCCAAGAGACCCAGTACTTC. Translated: CASSHQGTSQETQYF.

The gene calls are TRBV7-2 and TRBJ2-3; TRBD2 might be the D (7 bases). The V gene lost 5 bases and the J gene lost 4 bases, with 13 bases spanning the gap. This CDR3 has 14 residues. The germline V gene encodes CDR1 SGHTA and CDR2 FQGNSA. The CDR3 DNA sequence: TGTGCCAGCAGCCCTAGGGGGGGGGCAGATACGCAGTATTTT. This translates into CASSPRGGADTQYF.

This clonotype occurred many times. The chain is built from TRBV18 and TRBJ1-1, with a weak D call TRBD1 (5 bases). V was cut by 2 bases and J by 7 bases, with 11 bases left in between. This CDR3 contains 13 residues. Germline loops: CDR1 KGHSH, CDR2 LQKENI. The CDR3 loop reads CASSPRRGLEAFF. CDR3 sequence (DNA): TGTGCCAGCTCACCAAGGAGGGGTCTTGAAGCTTTCTTT.

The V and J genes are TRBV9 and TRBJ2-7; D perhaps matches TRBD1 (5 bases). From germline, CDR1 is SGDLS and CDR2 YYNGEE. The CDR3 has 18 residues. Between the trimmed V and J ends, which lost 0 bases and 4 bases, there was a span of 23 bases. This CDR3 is CASSVESPLGGQTYEQYF. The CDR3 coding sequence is TGTGCCAGCAGCGTAGAATCCCCCCTCGGCGGACAAACTTACGAGCAGTACTTC.

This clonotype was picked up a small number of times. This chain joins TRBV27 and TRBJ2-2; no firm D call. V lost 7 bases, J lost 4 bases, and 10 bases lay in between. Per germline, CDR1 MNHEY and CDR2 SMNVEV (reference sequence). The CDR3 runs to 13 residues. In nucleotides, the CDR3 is TGTGCCAGCACCCAAATATCCACCGGGGAGCTGTTTTTT. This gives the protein CASTQISTGELFF.

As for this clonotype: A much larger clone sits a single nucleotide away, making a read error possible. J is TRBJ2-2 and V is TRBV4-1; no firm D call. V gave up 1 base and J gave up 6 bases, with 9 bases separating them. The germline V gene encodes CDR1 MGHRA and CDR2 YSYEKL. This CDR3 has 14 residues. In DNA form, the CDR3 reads TGCGCCAGCAGCCAAGGGACGAGGCCCGGGGAGCTGTTTTTT. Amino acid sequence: CASSQGTRPGELFF.

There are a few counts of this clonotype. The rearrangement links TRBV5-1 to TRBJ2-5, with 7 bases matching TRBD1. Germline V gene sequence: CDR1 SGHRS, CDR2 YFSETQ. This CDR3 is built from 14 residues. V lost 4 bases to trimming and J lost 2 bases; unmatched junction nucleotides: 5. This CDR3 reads CASSKQGSQETQYF. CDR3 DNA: TGCGCCAGCAGCAAACAGGGGTCACAAGAGACCCAGTACTTC.

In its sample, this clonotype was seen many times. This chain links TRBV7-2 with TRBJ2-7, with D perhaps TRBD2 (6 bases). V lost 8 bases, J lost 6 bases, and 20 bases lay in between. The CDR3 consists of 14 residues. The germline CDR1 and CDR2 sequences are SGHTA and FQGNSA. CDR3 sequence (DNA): TGTGCCAGCGGCCAACAGGACCGGCGGGGCGAGCAGTACTTC. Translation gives CASGQQDRRGEQYF.

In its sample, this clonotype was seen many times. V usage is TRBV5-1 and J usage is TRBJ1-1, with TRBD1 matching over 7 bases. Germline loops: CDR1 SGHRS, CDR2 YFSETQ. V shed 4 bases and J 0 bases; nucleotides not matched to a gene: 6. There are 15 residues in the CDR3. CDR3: CASSRPGGVNTEAFF. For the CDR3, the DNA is TGCGCCAGCAGCCGCCCAGGGGGTGTGAACACTGAAGCTTTCTTT. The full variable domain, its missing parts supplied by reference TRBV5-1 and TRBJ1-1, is KAGVTQTPRYLIKTRGQQVTLSCSPISGHRSVSWYQQTPGQGLQFLFEYFSETQRNKGNFPGRFSGRQFSNSRSEMNVSTLELGDSALYLCASSRPGGVNTEAFFGQGTRLTVV.

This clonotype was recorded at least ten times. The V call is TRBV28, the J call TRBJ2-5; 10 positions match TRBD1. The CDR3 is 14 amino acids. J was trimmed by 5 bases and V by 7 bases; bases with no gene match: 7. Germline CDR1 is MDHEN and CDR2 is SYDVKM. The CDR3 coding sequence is TGTGCCAGCAAGCCGACAGGGGGCGACGAGACCCAGTACTTC. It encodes CASKPTGGDETQYF.

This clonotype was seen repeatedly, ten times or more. The CDR3, as DNA: TGTGCCAGCAGTTCGTACAGGGGCGCAGATCCGAACTATGGCTACACCTTC. This codes for CASSSYRGADPNYGYTF. The J gene is TRBJ1-2, the V gene TRBV27; 7 bases agree with TRBD1. The CDR3 is 17 amino acids. V shed 4 bases, J shed 2 bases, and the junction held 13 bases outside the gene matches. Per the germline V gene, CDR1 is MNHEY and CDR2 is SMNVEV (reference sequence).

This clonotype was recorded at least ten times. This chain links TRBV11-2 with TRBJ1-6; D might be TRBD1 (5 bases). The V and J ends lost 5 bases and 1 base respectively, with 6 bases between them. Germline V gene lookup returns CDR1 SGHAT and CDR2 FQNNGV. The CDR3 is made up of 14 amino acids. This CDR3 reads CASSPGSYNSPLHF. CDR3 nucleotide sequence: TGTGCCAGCAGCCCAGGGTCCTATAATTCACCCCTCCACTTT.

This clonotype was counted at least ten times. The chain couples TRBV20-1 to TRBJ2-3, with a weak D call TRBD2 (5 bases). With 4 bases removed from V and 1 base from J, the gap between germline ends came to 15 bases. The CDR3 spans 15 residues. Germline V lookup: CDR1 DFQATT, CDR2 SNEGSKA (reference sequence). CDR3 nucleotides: TGCAGTGCTAAAGGCCTCGAGGGTGGCACAGATACGCAGTATTTT. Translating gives CSAKGLEGGTDTQYF.

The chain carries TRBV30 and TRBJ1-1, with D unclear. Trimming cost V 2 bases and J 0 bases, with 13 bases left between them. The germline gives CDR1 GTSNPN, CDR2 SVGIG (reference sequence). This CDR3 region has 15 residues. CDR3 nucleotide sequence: TGTGCCTGGAGTTTTTCGAGGGCGTTGAACACTGAAGCTTTCTTT. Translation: CAWSFSRALNTEAFF.

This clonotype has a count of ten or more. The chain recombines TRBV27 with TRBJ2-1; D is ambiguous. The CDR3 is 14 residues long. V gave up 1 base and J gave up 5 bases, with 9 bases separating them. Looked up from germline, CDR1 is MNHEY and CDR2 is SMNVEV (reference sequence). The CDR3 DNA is TGTGCCAGCAGTTTATGGGCTAAAGACAATGAGCAGTTCTTC. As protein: CASSLWAKDNEQFF.

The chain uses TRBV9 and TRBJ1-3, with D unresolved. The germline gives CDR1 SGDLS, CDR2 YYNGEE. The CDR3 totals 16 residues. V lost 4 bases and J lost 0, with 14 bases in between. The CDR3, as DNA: TGTGCCAGCAGCCCCCCCGGAGGTCGCTCTGGAAACACCATATATTTT. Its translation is CASSPPGGRSGNTIYF. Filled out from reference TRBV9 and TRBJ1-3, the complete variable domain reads DSGVTQTPKHLITATGQRVTLRCSPRSGDLSVYWYQQSLDQGLQFLIQYYNGEERAKGNILERFSAQQFPDLHSELNLSSLELGDSALYFCASSPPGGRSGNTIYFGEGSWLTVV.

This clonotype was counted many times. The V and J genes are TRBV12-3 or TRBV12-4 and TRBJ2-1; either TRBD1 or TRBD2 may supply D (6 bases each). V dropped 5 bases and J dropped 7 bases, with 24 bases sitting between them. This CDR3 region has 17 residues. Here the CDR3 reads CASSTPQGLARGNEQFF. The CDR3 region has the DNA TGTGCCAGCAGTACTCCGCAGGGGCTAGCGAGGGGGAATGAGCAGTTCTTC.

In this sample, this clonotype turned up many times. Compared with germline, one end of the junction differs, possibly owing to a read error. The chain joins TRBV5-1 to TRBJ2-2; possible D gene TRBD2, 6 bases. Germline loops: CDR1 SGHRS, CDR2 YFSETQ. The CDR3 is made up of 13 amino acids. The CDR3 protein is CASSPLAHGELFF. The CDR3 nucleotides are TGTGCCAGCAGCCCCCTAGCGCACGGGGAGCTGTTTTTT.